This TCR beta chain comes out of a study of T cells in Graves' hyperthyroidism and ophthalmopathy. Study summary: The authors collected peripheral blood at initial diagnosis, before any treatment. Study-wide findings and caveats: Appearing also in blood were most of the thyroid clonotypes expanded above 0.001.

This clonotype was counted many times. Antigen unknown. Per germline, CDR1 LNHDA and CDR2 SQIVND (reference sequence). Trimming removed 2 bases at V and 0 bases at J, with 11 bases between. The CDR3 spans 16 residues. Amplification targeted TCR beta CDR3 regions from RNA transcripts. Initially, a first-round RT-PCR of the TCR CDR3 employed the HTBI primer set. TCRdb itself ran the multiplex PCR reads through MiXCR, one entry per CDR3 protein. The sample includes hundreds of thousands of distinct CDR3 sequences, roughly 13% seen only once; the top ten take about 5.8%. Patients showing uncontrolled infection, other autoimmune disease, pregnancy or lactation were ineligible. Diagnoses used clinical symptoms, serum thyroxine and TRAb, thyroid ultrasound and orbital computed tomography.

Sequenced: blood. This receptor was identified in a woman in her 30s with Graves' hyperthyroidism that later progressed to Graves' ophthalmopathy. This chain joins TRBV19 and TRBJ1-5; the D gene is possibly TRBD1 (6 bases). CDR3 coding DNA: TGTGCCAGTAGTATACTTTCCAGGGGTAGCAATCAGCCCCAGCATTTT. Protein product: CASSILSRGSNQPQHF.